This is a list of T cell receptor beta chains from one sample in a study of blood T cell repertoires in COVID-19. Profiling relied on immunoSEQ multiplex PCR, and the TCRdb table lists in-frame clones only, not all of them. The sample includes 200,000 to 250,000 clones, 80% of them seen just once. Sample: peripheral blood. The origin of the receptors is a human donor in a cohort sampled during active COVID-19. CDR3s include the opening cysteine and the closing phenylalanine or tryptophan. A D gene is named only where the DNA matches it firmly. Size values are once, few and many counts, or a class for expanded clones, and some rows have none.

d_gene,j_gene,abundance,v_gene,CDR3aa,CDR3nt
TRBD2,TRBJ2-1,NA,TRBV11-2,CASSRTSGGFSYNEQFF,TGTGCCAGCAGCCGTACTAGCGGGGGGTTCTCCTACAATGAGCAGTTCTTC
NA,TRBJ2-2,NA,TRBV19,CASWRRGSTGELFF,TGTGCCAGTTGGCGAAGGGGGTCGACCGGGGAGCTGTTTTTT
NA,TRBJ1-2,NA,TRBV5-5,CASSVAPGLTNYGYTF,TGTGCCAGCAGCGTGGCCCCGGGACTGACAAACTATGGCTACACCTTC
TRBD1,TRBJ2-7,NA,TRBV11-2,CASSTRQGKAYEQYF,TGTGCCAGCAGCACACGACAGGGGAAGGCTTACGAGCAGTACTTC
NA,TRBJ2-1,once,TRBV24-1,CATGTTRNGANEQFF,TGTGCCACCGGAACCACGAGGAATGGGGCGAATGAGCAGTTCTTC
NA,TRBJ2-2,NA,TRBV4-2,CASSPMEGDYGELFF,TGTGCCAGCAGCCCCATGGAGGGGGACTACGGGGAGCTGTTTTTT
TRBD1,TRBJ1-2,NA,TRBV7-3,CASSLTGQYGYTF,TGTGCCAGCAGCTTGACAGGGCAGTATGGCTACACCTTC
TRBD1,TRBJ1-5,NA,TRBV19,CASTADRSNQPQHF,TGTGCCAGTACCGCGGACAGGAGCAATCAGCCCCAGCATTTT
TRBD1,TRBJ1-1,NA,TRBV2,CASRGQGNTEAFF,TGTGCCAGCAGAGGACAGGGGAACACTGAAGCTTTCTTT
TRBD1,TRBJ2-5,few,TRBV28,CASSSLRRQGGETQYF,TGTGCCAGCAGTTCTTTACGCAGACAGGGCGGCGAGACCCAGTACTTC
NA,TRBJ1-4,NA,TRBV5-5,CASSQGYSEKLFF,TGTGCCAGCAGCCAGGGTTATTCTGAAAAACTGTTTTTT
NA,TRBJ1-1,few,TRBV6-1,CASSEWGTGGTEAFF,TGTGCCAGCAGTGAATGGGGCACCGGGGGGACTGAAGCTTTCTTT
NA,TRBJ1-2,NA,TRBV28,CASSPQGLGYGYTF,TGTGCCAGCAGTCCACAGGGTTTAGGCTATGGCTACACCTTC
NA,TRBJ2-7,NA,TRBV30,CALEEETASYEQYF,TGTGCTCTGGAAGAAGAAACAGCCTCCTACGAGCAGTACTTC
TRBD1,TRBJ2-3,NA,TRBV5-1,CASSPERQGVDTQYF,TGCGCCAGCAGCCCAGAACGACAGGGGGTAGATACGCAGTATTTT